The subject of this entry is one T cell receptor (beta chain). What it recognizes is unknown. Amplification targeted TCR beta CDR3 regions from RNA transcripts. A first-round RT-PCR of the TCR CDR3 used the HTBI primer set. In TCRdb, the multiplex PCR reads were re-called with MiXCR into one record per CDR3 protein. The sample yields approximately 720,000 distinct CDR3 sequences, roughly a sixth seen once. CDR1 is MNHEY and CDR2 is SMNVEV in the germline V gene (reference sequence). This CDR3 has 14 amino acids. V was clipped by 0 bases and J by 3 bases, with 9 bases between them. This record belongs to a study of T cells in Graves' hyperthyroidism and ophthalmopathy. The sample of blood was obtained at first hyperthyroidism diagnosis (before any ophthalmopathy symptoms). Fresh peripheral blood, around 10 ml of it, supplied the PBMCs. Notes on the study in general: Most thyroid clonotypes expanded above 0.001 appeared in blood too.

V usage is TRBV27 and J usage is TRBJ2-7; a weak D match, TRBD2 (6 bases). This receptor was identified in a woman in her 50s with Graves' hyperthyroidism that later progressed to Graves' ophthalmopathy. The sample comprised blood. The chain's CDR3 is CASSLSVEGYEQYF. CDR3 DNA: TGTGCCAGCAGTTTATCCGTGGAGGGCTACGAGCAGTACTTC.